This T cell receptor (beta chain) was obtained from a study of early T cells in non-severe SARS-CoV-2 infection (dated by TCRdb to 2020 to 2023). Regarding the study in general: Because TCR sequencing was done on bulk RNA from unsorted whole blood, the alpha and beta chains could not be paired. Here is what the overall study found, with its caveats: Matching against VDJdb was skewed toward anti-spike CD8 responses, likely underestimated virus-specific expansions, and missed private and CD4 specificities.

Set within a cohort of healthcare workers in London, UK, this nested case-control study involved weekly PCR testing of nasopharyngeal swabs along with blood sampling. Healthcare workers were enrolled in the week of the UK lockdown, from 23 to 31 March 2020, and were followed every week for up to roughly 15 weeks. The library was prepared using 5' RACE. The run used a NextSeq 500. To correct for sequencing error and PCR bias, the TCR library protocol tagged individual cDNA molecules with unique molecular identifiers. TCR alpha and beta chains were both sequenced, and the abundances of alpha and beta sequences in each sample were closely correlated with each other. The original methods were these. Decombinator V4 was used to annotate TCR sequences for V gene, J gene and CDR3. Expanded TCRs were defined as changing significantly between any two time points under a Poisson model with p below 0.0001. TCR abundances were normalised to the total number of TCRs sequenced per sample and were expressed as counts per million. MAIT TCRs were defined by TRAV1-2 paired with TRAJ12, TRAJ20 or TRAJ33, and iNKT TCRs by TRAV10 paired with TRAJ18. A search of VDJdb, accessed on 1 November 2021, was run for TCRs annotated to CMV, EBV and SARS-CoV-2, with TCRs annotated for multiple antigens excluded. TCRdb itself trimmed the public reads at Q25 with fastp, ran MiXCR and retained productive beta chains. Identical CDR3 proteins give one entry, which carries the most common genes and DNA. V and J calls and clone size were set by TCRdb, not the authors. This sample gives 50,000 to 60,000 distinct CDR3 sequences in total; about 10% of them show up just once. The ten largest clones capture roughly 4.5% of the sample.

Its CDR3 holds 13 amino acids, cysteine through phenylalanine. The entry retains the CDR3 DNA only, 39 bases that are in frame from base 1. The germline V gene sets CDR1 to KGHSH and CDR2 to LQKENI. Between the V and J ends, shortened by 3 bases and 6 bases respectively, the junction contains 10 bases. This clonotype showed up just a few times. Its antigen is not yet known. No quality values exist for individual bases; no much larger clone is one base distant. The V gene is TRBV18 and the J gene is TRBJ2-3; the D gene remains uncertain. This TCR was sampled from an adult who was a healthcare worker with PCR-confirmed SARS-CoV-2 infection or an uninfected control (not recorded which). What was sequenced was whole blood. CDR3 reads: CASSPASLDTQYF. In nucleotides, the sequence is TGTGCCAGCTCACCTGCAAGTCTTGATACGCAGTATTTT.